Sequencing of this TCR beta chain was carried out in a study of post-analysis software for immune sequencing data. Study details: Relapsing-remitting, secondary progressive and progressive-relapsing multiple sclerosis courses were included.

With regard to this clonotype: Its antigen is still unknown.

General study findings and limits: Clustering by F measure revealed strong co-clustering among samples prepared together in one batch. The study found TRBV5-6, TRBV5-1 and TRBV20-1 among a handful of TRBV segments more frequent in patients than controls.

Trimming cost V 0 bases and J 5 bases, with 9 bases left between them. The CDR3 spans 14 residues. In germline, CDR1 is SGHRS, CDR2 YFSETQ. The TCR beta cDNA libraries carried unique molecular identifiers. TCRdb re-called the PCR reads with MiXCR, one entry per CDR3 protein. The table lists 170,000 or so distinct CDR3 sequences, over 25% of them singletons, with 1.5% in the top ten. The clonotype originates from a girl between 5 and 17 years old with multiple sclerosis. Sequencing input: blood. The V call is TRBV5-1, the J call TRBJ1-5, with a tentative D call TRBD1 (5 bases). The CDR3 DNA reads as TGCGCCAGCAGCTTGGAGGGGAATCATCAGCCCCAGCATTTT. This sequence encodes CASSLEGNHQPQHF.